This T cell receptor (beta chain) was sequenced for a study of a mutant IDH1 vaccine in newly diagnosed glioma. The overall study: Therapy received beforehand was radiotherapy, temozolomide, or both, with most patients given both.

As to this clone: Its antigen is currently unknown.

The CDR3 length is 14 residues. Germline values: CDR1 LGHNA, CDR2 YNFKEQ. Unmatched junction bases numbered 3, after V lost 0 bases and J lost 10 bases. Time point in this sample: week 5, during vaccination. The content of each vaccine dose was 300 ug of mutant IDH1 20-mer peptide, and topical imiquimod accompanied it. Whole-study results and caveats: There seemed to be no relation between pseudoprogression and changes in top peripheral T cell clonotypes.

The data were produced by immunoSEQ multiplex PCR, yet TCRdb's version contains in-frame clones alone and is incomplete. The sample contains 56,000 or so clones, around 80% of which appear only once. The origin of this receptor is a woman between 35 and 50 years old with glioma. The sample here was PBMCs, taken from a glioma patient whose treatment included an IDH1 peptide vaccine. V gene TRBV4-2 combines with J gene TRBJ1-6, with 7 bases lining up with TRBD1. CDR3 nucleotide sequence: TGTGCCAGCAGCCAAGAAGGGGGCGGGTCACCCCTCCACTTT. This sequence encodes CASSQEGGGSPLHF.